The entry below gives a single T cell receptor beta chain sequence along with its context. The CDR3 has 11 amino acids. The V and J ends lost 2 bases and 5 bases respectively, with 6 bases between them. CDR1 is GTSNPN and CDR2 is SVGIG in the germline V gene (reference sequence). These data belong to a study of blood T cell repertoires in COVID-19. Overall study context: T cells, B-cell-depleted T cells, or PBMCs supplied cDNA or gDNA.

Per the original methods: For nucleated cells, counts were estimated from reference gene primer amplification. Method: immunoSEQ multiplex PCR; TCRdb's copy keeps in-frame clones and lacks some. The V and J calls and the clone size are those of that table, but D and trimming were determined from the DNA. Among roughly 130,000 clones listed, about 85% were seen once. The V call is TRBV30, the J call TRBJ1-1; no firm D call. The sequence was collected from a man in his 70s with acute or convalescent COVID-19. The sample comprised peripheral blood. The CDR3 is CAWSWLTEAFF. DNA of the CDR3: TGTGCCTGGAGTTGGCTGACTGAAGCTTTCTTT.